This T cell receptor beta chain was obtained from a study of CD8 T cells in Susac syndrome. Reverse transcription of roughly 0.5 to 1 ug RNA used random hexamers. Using its own MiXCR run on the immunoSEQ multiplex PCR reads, TCRdb lists one record per CDR3 protein. There are 150,000 to 200,000 distinct CDR3 sequences in the sample; roughly 94% occur only once, and about 0.1% lies in the top ten. From germline, CDR1 is SNHLY and CDR2 FYNNEI. The CDR3 runs to 14 residues. V lost 7 bases, J lost 3 bases, and 16 bases lay in between. Isolation of CD8+ and CD4+ T cells was performed negatively, whereas enrichment of TEMRA cells was done by FACS.

This TCR derives from a human donor with multiple sclerosis. This chain uses TRBV2 with TRBJ2-7; D call uncertain. Sequencing was done on a sample of CD4+ T cells from PBMCs. The DNA of the CDR3 is TGTGCCAGCATGCCGGAAAGCGTAAGCTACGAGCAGTACTTC. This codes for CASMPESVSYEQYF.